What follows is one TCR beta chain and its context. The germline V gene has CDR1 MNHEY and CDR2 SMNVEV (reference sequence). The CDR3 is made up of 13 amino acids. Trimming took 2 bases from V and 15 from J, leaving 14 bases between them. The data were obtained in a study of blood T cell repertoires in COVID-19. At the level of the study: Samples came from the United States, Italy and Spain, spanning acute and convalescent COVID-19. PBMCs, B-cell-depleted T cells, or T cells provided the cDNA or gDNA that made up the material.

Per the study methods: Reference gene primer amplification gave estimated nucleated cell counts. Method: immunoSEQ multiplex PCR; TCRdb's copy keeps in-frame clones and lacks some. V and J calls and clone size come straight from that table; D and trimming were deduced from the DNA. The sample records around 400,000 clones, 80% to 95% being singletons. Specimen: PBMCs or T cells enriched from blood (not recorded which). This receptor was identified in a woman in her 40s who had been exposed to COVID-19. The V call is TRBV27, the J call TRBJ1-6; weak D call: TRBD1 (6 bases). Here the CDR3 reads CASSLGGDRLLHF. Here the CDR3 DNA reads TGTGCCAGCAGTTTAGGGGGTGACAGGCTCCTCCACTTT.